This T cell receptor beta chain is drawn from a study of T cells expressing NK-cell markers. Study-level points and caveats: The contribution of dominant NKG2C+ clonotypes to CD8+ T cells in roughly six donors was about 1.0-7.0%.

On this clonotype itself: Its target is not known.

After re-calling the 5' RACE reads, TCRdb lists one entry per CDR3 protein, DNA absent. This table lists some 280,000 distinct CDR3 sequences. This CDR3 has 14 residues. The germline V gene has CDR1 SGHTA and CDR2 FQGNSA. This receptor was taken from a man aged 18 to 30 in good health. The chain joins TRBV7-2 to TRBJ1-5; absent DNA, TCRdb's TRBD1 call cannot be checked. Sample: blood T cells: a sorted CD56 or NKG2C T cell subset, CD4+ or CD8+ T cells, or bulk PBMC T cells (not recorded which). CDR3 protein: CASSWTGVSQPQHF.